A selection of T cell receptor beta chains follows, all from one sample in a study of blood T cells in healthy people across ages. TCRdb redid the calling of the 5' RACE reads with MiXCR, one entry per CDR3 protein. The sample has about 970,000 distinct CDR3 sequences, roughly half seen once. Sequences were obtained from blood. Receptors were obtained from an older woman in good health. Both conserved end residues are part of each CDR3. A D gene is named only where the DNA matches it firmly. Size tells how often a clone was seen (once, few, many) or the class of an expanded clone, and some rows leave it out.

CASSQTSAGVLAKNIQYF	TGTGCCAGCAGCCAAACCTCCGCCGGGGTCCTAGCCAAAAACATTCAGTACTTC	-	few	TRBV7-9	TRBJ2-4
CASSHGQGNTEAFF	TGCGCCAGCAGCCACGGACAGGGAAACACTGAAGCTTTCTTT	TRBD1	-	TRBV4-1	TRBJ1-1
CASKLLAGGNNEQFF	TGTGCCAGCAAGCTCCTGGCGGGAGGGAACAATGAGCAGTTCTTC	TRBD2	-	TRBV27	TRBJ2-1
CASGASGRYEQYF	TGTGCCAGTGGTGCTAGCGGGAGGTACGAGCAGTACTTT	TRBD2	-	TRBV6-5	TRBJ2-7
CASSLLKREQFF	TGTGCCAGCAGTTTATTAAAGAGGGAGCAGTTCTTC	-	-	TRBV28	TRBJ2-1
CSATVPRDYGYTF	TGCAGTGCTACCGTCCCAAGGGACTATGGCTACACCTTC	-	-	TRBV20-1	TRBJ1-2
CASSLLYDLPYEQYF	TGCGCCAGCAGCCTCCTCTACGACTTGCCCTACGAGCAGTACTTC	-	-	TRBV4-1	TRBJ2-7
CAWSAGGMSTGELFF	TGTGCCTGGAGCGCGGGGGGGATGAGCACCGGGGAGCTGTTTTTT	TRBD2	-	TRBV30	TRBJ2-2
CSVRRAGYEQYF	TGCAGCGTACGCAGGGCCGGCTACGAGCAGTACTTC	-	-	TRBV29-1	TRBJ2-7
CASSLRTGASLSGANVLTF	TGTGCCAGCAGCCTACGCACAGGGGCCTCACTCTCTGGGGCCAACGTCCTGACTTTC	TRBD1	few	TRBV7-9	TRBJ2-6
CASSYSWLADNEQFF	TGTGCCAGCAGTTACTCCTGGCTAGCGGATAATGAGCAGTTCTTC	TRBD2	-	TRBV6-2/TRBV6-3	TRBJ2-1